The 24 T cell receptor beta chains given below trace back to one sample, sequenced in a study of CD8+ T cells in alopecia areata. Investigators isolated RNA and reverse transcribed it into cDNA to act as the sequencing template. TCRdb's copy holds only in-frame clones and misses some; the assay was immunoSEQ multiplex PCR. The table includes over 150,000 clones, 56% detected once. The sample taken for sequencing was CD8+ T cells sorted from blood. Every receptor here comes from a human donor in good health.

The rearrangement joins TRBV12-5 to TRBJ1-2, with D possibly matching TRBD1 (5 bases). Germline assignment: CDR1 LGHNT and CDR2 FRNRAP. V was pared by 7 bases and J by 6 bases, with 12 bases between. There are 12 residues in the CDR3. The CDR3 sequence is CASERQGDGYTF. The DNA for the CDR3 is TGTGCTAGTGAACGGCAGGGAGATGGCTACACCTTC.

The chain has TRBV5-4 and TRBJ2-1, with 8 positions matching TRBD2. CDR1 is SGHNT, CDR2 YYREEE, per germline (reference sequence). V was clipped by 3 bases and J by 1 base; unmatched bases: 3. The CDR3 is 15 amino acids. The CDR3 sequence: CASSSRGVSYNEQFF. Written as DNA, the CDR3 is TGTGCCAGCAGCTCGCGGGGGGTGTCCTACAATGAGCAGTTCTTC.

The chain has TRBV5-1 and TRBJ2-7; the D gene is possibly TRBD1 (6 bases). With 0 bases removed from V and 0 bases from J, the gap between germline ends came to 10 bases. The CDR3 totals 15 residues. Germline lookup yields CDR1 SGHRS and CDR2 YFSETQ. This CDR3 reads CASSLGTVSSYEQYF. The CDR3 DNA is TGCGCCAGCAGCTTGGGGACAGTGAGCTCCTACGAGCAGTACTTC.

In this sample, this clone turned up a few times. The chain has TRBV29-1 and TRBJ2-2, with 7 bases identical to TRBD1. J gave up 7 bases and V 6 bases, and 5 bases lay outside the gene matches. Germline loops: CDR1 SQVTM, CDR2 ANQGSEA. This CDR3 is 12 amino acids long. CDR3 nucleotides: TGCAGCGTACCTACAGGGGTCGGGGAGCTGTTTTTT. It specifies CSVPTGVGELFF.

The chain has TRBV5-6 and TRBJ1-2; D may be TRBD1 (5 bases). CDR1 and CDR2 (germline): SGHDT, YYEEEE. The germline V and J ends were trimmed by 4 bases and 6 bases, with 19 bases remaining between them. This CDR3 spans 15 amino acids. The CDR3 loop is CASSPRTLLVDGYTF. The CDR3 nucleotides are TGTGCCAGCAGCCCCAGGACATTGCTTGTGGATGGCTACACCTTC. The full variable domain, its missing parts supplied by reference TRBV5-6 and TRBJ1-2, is DAGVTQSPTHLIKTRGQQVTLRCSPKSGHDTVSWYQQALGQGPQFIFQYYEEEERQRGNFPDRFSGHQFPNYSSELNVNALLLGDSALYLCASSPRTLLVDGYTFGSGTRLTVV.

The chain recombines TRBV29-1 with TRBJ1-2; TRBD1 might be the D (6 bases). The CDR3 length is 13 residues. Germline CDR1 is SQVTM and CDR2 is ANQGSEA. Trimming removed 6 bases from V and 7 bases from J, with 18 bases in between. CDR3 loop: CSVEEGGRVGYTF. The CDR3 DNA sequence: TGCAGCGTCGAGGAGGGGGGGCGCGTTGGCTACACCTTC.

The chain has TRBV7-6 and TRBJ2-5, with a tentative D call TRBD1 (5 bases). Looked up from germline, CDR1 is SGHVS and CDR2 is FNYEAQ. The CDR3 runs 15 residues. Trimming took off 5 bases at V and 1 base at J, with 14 bases between the two ends. CDR3 nucleotide sequence: TGTGCCAGCAGCCTCATACAGACAGCCCAAGAGACCCAGTACTTC. This sequence encodes CASSLIQTAQETQYF.

The genes are TRBV7-7 and TRBJ2-5; perhaps TRBD2 as D (6 bases). The germline gives CDR1 SSHAT, CDR2 FNYEAQ (reference sequence). The CDR3 is made up of 15 amino acids. The V and J ends lost 4 bases and 4 bases respectively, with 16 bases between them. Here the CDR3 reads CASSSTPGVLETQYF. CDR3 DNA: TGTGCCAGCAGCTCAACCCCGGGGGTGTTAGAGACCCAGTACTTC.

The chain has TRBV13 and TRBJ2-7; no reliable D call. CDR3 size: 15 residues. Per the germline V gene, CDR1 is PRHDT and CDR2 is FYEKMQ (reference sequence). Trimming pared 0 bases from V and 2 bases from J, leaving 11 bases between. In DNA, the CDR3 is TGTGCCAGCAGCTTAGGGACGGCCGTTACCTACGAGCAGTACTTC. It translates to CASSLGTAVTYEQYF.

This clone was detected only a few times. The V gene is TRBV29-1, the J gene TRBJ1-2, with unresolved D. Per the germline V gene, CDR1 is SQVTM and CDR2 is ANQGSEA. This CDR3 region has 11 residues. The V end was cut by 4 bases, the J end by 6 bases, with 9 bases between. CDR3 residues: CSVALANGYTF. In DNA form, the CDR3 reads TGCAGCGTTGCCCTGGCGAATGGCTACACCTTC.

The chain joins TRBV11-2 to TRBJ1-4, with 8 bases aligning to TRBD1. The junction had 6 bases not matched to a gene; V was cut back by 3 bases and J by 12 bases. Germline CDR1 and CDR2: SGHAT and FQNNGV. There are 13 residues in the CDR3. This CDR3 reads CASSFVHRGELFF. CDR3 nucleotides: TGTGCCAGCAGCTTCGTCCACAGGGGGGAACTGTTTTTT.

V usage is TRBV7-9 and J usage is TRBJ2-1, with D hard to call. Trimming stripped 5 bases from V and 8 bases from J, with 10 bases between. The CDR3 length is 12 residues. Germline V lookup: CDR1 SEHNR, CDR2 FQNEAQ (reference sequence). CDR3 in DNA: TGTGCCAGCAGCCCGGAAGCGTATGAGCAGTTCTTC. Encoded protein: CASSPEAYEQFF.

The table lists this clone with a few counts. This sequence joins TRBV4-1 and TRBJ1-1, with no clear D. V lost 0 bases to trimming and J lost 5 bases, with 7 bases between them. Germline values: CDR1 MGHRA, CDR2 YSYEKL. The CDR3 spans 13 residues. Written as DNA, the CDR3 is TGCGCCAGCAGCCAAGATCCGCAGACTGAAGCTTTCTTT. Translation: CASSQDPQTEAFF.

This clone was observed a handful of times. The chain is built from TRBV29-1 and TRBJ2-5; 10 bases align to TRBD2. CDR3 length: 15 residues. The V gene's germline CDR1 is SQVTM and CDR2 ANQGSEA. The J segment lost 6 bases and the V segment lost 0 bases, leaving 7 bases of the junction unmatched. The CDR3 DNA is TGCAGCGTTGAAGATGGGCTAGCGGGGGCCCAGACCCAGTACTTC. Translating it yields CSVEDGLAGAQTQYF.

J is TRBJ1-1 and V is TRBV15; D is unresolved. Per germline, CDR1 LNHNV and CDR2 YYDKDF (reference sequence). The CDR3 is 12 residues long. Trimming pared 6 bases from V and 3 bases from J, leaving 8 bases between. The CDR3 DNA follows: TGTGCCACCAGTACCGGGGACACTGAAGCTTTCTTT. Protein sequence: CATSTGDTEAFF.

The rearrangement uses TRBV29-1 and TRBJ1-1, with 9 bases that match TRBD1. Germline V gene sequence: CDR1 SQVTM, CDR2 ANQGSEA. Trimming took 7 bases from V and 6 from J; bases not matched to a gene: 6. The CDR3 length is 12 residues. CDR3 in amino acids: CSEETGGPEAFF. CDR3 DNA sequence: TGCAGCGAAGAGACAGGGGGTCCTGAAGCTTTCTTT.

The count of this clone is one. The chain recombines TRBV5-1 with TRBJ1-6; D uncertain. Per the germline V gene, CDR1 is SGHRS and CDR2 is YFSETQ. This CDR3 has 15 amino acids. With 0 bases removed from V and 6 bases from J, the gap between germline ends came to 10 bases. CDR3 coding DNA: TGCGCCAGCAGCTTGGCCCCGGCGGGTAATTCACCCCTCCACTTT. It specifies CASSLAPAGNSPLHF.

The CDR3 region has the DNA TGTGCCAGCAGTTACAAAATAGGAGGGAATGAGCAGTTCTTC. The encoded protein is CASSYKIGGNEQFF. V and J are TRBV6-5 and TRBJ2-1; weak D call: TRBD2 (6 bases). CDR3 length: 14 residues. V was trimmed by 2 bases and J by 7 bases, leaving 12 bases between them. CDR1 and CDR2 (germline): MNHEY, SVGAGI.

The gene calls are TRBV2 and TRBJ2-7; possible D gene TRBD2, 5 bases. This CDR3 spans 13 amino acids. V was clipped by 11 bases and J by 6 bases, with 20 bases between them. Germline V CDR1 and CDR2: SNHLY, FYNNEI. The CDR3 is CAGTVGESREQYF. The CDR3 coding sequence is TGTGCCGGCACAGTCGGGGAATCGCGCGAGCAGTACTTC.

The chain employs TRBV30 and TRBJ1-5; TRBD1 agrees at 7 bases. The CDR3 has 12 amino acids. Germline CDR1 reads GTSNPN; CDR2 reads SVGIG (reference sequence). Trimming cost V 8 bases and J 4 bases; bases outside gene matches: 5. The CDR3 DNA is TGTGCCGGATCACAGGGGAATCAGCCCCAGCATTTT. Residues: CAGSQGNQPQHF.

This rearrangement joins TRBV9 to TRBJ2-7; 11 nucleotides align to TRBD1. This CDR3 spans 14 amino acids. The junction had 9 bases not matched to a gene; V was cut back by 7 bases and J by 6 bases. Germline values: CDR1 SGDLS, CDR2 YYNGEE. CDR3 residues: CASGTGTGGIEQYF. CDR3 DNA sequence: TGTGCCAGCGGGACTGGGACAGGGGGTATCGAGCAGTACTTC. Drawing the rest from reference TRBV9 and TRBJ2-7, the complete variable domain is DSGVTQTPKHLITATGQRVTLRCSPRSGDLSVYWYQQSLDQGLQFLIQYYNGEERAKGNILERFSAQQFPDLHSELNLSSLELGDSALYFCASGTGTGGIEQYFGPGTRLTVT.

This clone was seen only once. The chain joins TRBV6-5 to TRBJ1-1; TRBD1 matches at 7 bases. In germline, CDR1 is MNHEY, CDR2 SVGAGI. The CDR3 is 15 amino acids. Losses at the gene ends were 6 bases for V and 4 bases for J; bases not matched to a gene: 11. The CDR3, as DNA: TGTGCCAGCAGGATGCCAGGGGGGGGGAGCACTGAAGCTTTCTTT. Its translation is CASRMPGGGSTEAFF.

The chain uses TRBV7-9 and TRBJ2-2, with D possibly being TRBD1 (6 bases). CDR1 is SEHNR and CDR2 is FQNEAQ in the germline V gene (reference sequence). The CDR3 runs to 15 residues. V shed 4 bases and J shed 1 base, with 10 bases lying between them. The CDR3 region has the DNA TGTGCCAGCAGCTGGACAGCCAAGAACACCGGGGAGCTGTTTTTT. Encoded protein: CASSWTAKNTGELFF.

This chain connects TRBV2 to TRBJ2-2, with 8 bases that match TRBD1. The CDR3 covers 13 residues. Trimming removed 8 bases from V and 6 bases from J; junction bases left unmatched: 5. Germline V lookup: CDR1 SNHLY, CDR2 FYNNEI. The CDR3: CASLQGGAGELFF. As DNA, the CDR3 is TGTGCCAGCCTACAGGGGGGCGCCGGGGAGCTGTTTTTT.